This T cell receptor (beta chain) is drawn from a study of shared clonotypes between healthy human individuals. Sequencing used immunoSEQ multiplex PCR; TCRdb keeps in-frame clones, though not all of them. The table lists over a million clones, about 98.5% of them singletons, with approximately 0.4% in the top ten. The length of the CDR3 is 11 residues. Deletions cut 2 bases from V and 8 bases from J, with 6 bases between. Per the germline V gene, CDR1 is MDHEN and CDR2 is SYDVKM. The chain joins TRBV28 to TRBJ1-2; D gene uncertain. This TCR was sampled from a man aged 25 to 40 in good health. The sequenced sample consisted of naive CD4+ T cells sorted from blood. Subset indicated: CD45RA+ positively selected. As DNA, the CDR3 is TGTGCCAGCAGTTTAGGACTCGGCTACACCTTC. Its translation: CASSLGLGYTF.